This passage covers 5 T cell receptor beta chains from one sample sequenced in a study of T cell responses to AZD1222 COVID-19 vaccine. This table comes from immunoSEQ multiplex PCR, and its TCRdb copy is limited to in-frame clones, with some not included. The sample holds around 200,000 clones, more than 70% seen once. This specimen consisted of peripheral blood, obtained 28 days after the second AZD1222 dose. All receptors come from an adult who received the AZD1222 COVID-19 vaccine.

The J gene is TRBJ2-7, the V gene TRBV24-1; perhaps TRBD1 as D (6 bases). Germline CDR1 reads KGHDR; CDR2 reads SFDVKD. V dropped 4 bases and J dropped 2 bases, with 11 bases sitting between them. The CDR3 has 14 amino acids. In DNA, the CDR3 is TGTGCCACCAGTGACCGGGACAAGACCTACGAGCAGTACTTC. This gives the protein CATSDRDKTYEQYF.

The sample holds a few counts of this clone. The CDR3 is CASSKSGTSGSGWETQYF. The CDR3 region has the DNA TGTGCCAGCAGCAAATCCGGGACTAGCGGGAGTGGGTGGGAGACCCAGTACTTC. The J gene is TRBJ2-5, the V gene TRBV3-1 (or the pseudogene TRBV3-2); 14 bases line up with TRBD2. Losses at the gene ends were 5 bases for V and 5 bases for J; bases not matched to a gene: 13. There are 18 residues in the CDR3. Germline CDR1 and CDR2: LGHDT and YNNKEL (reference sequence).

This clone was seen a single time. The rearrangement links TRBV14 to TRBJ1-1; maybe TRBD1 (5 bases). Trimming shortened V by 4 bases and J by 1 base, and 16 bases separated the two germline ends. CDR1 and CDR2 from the germline V gene are SGHDN and FVKESK. The CDR3 has 16 residues. CDR3 nucleotide sequence: TGTGCCAGCAGCCTCAGTCGGGGCACCACGAACACTGAAGCTTTCTTT. Translated: CASSLSRGTTNTEAFF.

The table lists this clone with a count of one. The V and J genes are TRBV5-3 and TRBJ1-2; 8 nucleotides agree with TRBD1. TRBV5-3 is reported as an ORF; its role is uncertain. J lost 2 bases, V lost 1 base, and 7 bases had no gene match. This CDR3 region has 16 residues. The CDR3 here is CARSLHRRGLNYGYTF. The CDR3 DNA reads as TGTGCCAGAAGCTTGCACCGCAGGGGGCTCAACTATGGCTACACCTTC.

The chain joins TRBV25-1 to TRBJ2-1, with 7 bases identical to TRBD1. The germline CDR1 and CDR2 sequences are MGHDK and SYGVNS. The CDR3 sequence is 18 residues long. V gave up 6 bases and J gave up 4 bases; unmatched junction bases: 18. CDR3 nucleotides: TGTGCCAGCAGGCCTCTCCGACAGGGAAGGGGGCCATACAATGAGCAGTTCTTC. It yields the protein CASRPLRQGRGPYNEQFF.